This T cell receptor beta chain was found in a study of T-cell memory formation after mild COVID-19 listed by TCRdb under 2021. The study in broad terms: TCR sequence clusters from the two donors were largely donor specific. The cohort was made up of two young adult volunteers, one female and one male, who were previously healthy. In a couple of donors, T-cell clones that expanded and contracted after mild COVID-19 were tracked by sequencing TCRalpha and TCRbeta repertoires over time.

There are a few counts of this clonotype. Its target antigen remains unknown. There are no base qualities to consult, and no much larger clone falls within one base. Sequencing was carried out with an Illumina NovaSeq 6000. Using 5'RACE with constant-segment primers, TCRalpha and TCRbeta cDNA libraries were constructed, with sample barcodes and unique molecular identifiers added in the process. Trizol reagent was used to extract RNA from every sample. Library amplification was performed in two PCR steps, and a second sample barcode and Illumina TruSeq adapters were introduced in the second step. Sequencing of libraries was performed on an Illumina NovaSeq with 2 x 150 bp paired-end reads. Turning to the authors' computational methods: With migec v1.2.7, reads were demultiplexed and then collapsed into UMI-guided consensus sequences. Using mixcr v2.1.11, UMI consensuses were aligned to TRA and TRB V and J templates and then assembled into clonotypes. Expanded or contracted clonotypes were those called significant by both edgeR and NoisET, with noise models trained on biological replicates. For edgeR calls, the thresholds were a false discovery rate-adjusted p below 0.01 and a log2 fold-change of 1. As an exploratory analysis of dynamics, max-normalized trajectories of the 1000 most abundant clonotypes were examined by PCA with hierarchical clustering. The CD4 or CD8 phenotype of responding clones was assigned using the separately sequenced CD4+ and CD8+ repertoires. TCRdb itself trimmed the public reads at Q25 with fastp, ran MiXCR and retained productive beta chains. All rows with the same CDR3 protein become a single entry with the most common DNA and genes. The V and J calls and clone size are TCRdb's, not the authors'. Recorded for this sample are about 340,000 distinct CDR3 sequences; roughly 21% of them occurred a single time. The biggest ten clones account for approximately 12% of the sample.

General study outcomes and caveats: The study covered only a couple of mild cases, and larger cohorts including severe cases with pre-infection samples were considered necessary. Clones that contracted from day 15 to 85 showed balanced CD4/CD8 phenotypes, whereas a second wave of clones that expanded from day 15 to 37 leaned towards CD4+. SARS-CoV-2 specificity of the second-wave clones peaking on day 37 was not confirmed. Contracting CD4+ clones appeared mostly in the CM and EM memory subsets, whereas CD8+ clones were enriched in EMRA. Some responding clones were detected in pre-infection memory, suggesting pre-existing cross-reactive memory T cells joined the SARS-CoV-2 response.

Deletion took 7 bases off V and 7 bases off J, with a span of 17 bases between the germline ends. The CDR3 sequence holds 13 residues, the cysteine and phenylalanine included. Here the CDR3 DNA is all that survives: 39 bases in frame from base 1. PBMCs were isolated by Ficoll-Paque density gradient centrifugation. Here the chain combines TRBV12-3 or TRBV12-4 and TRBJ2-7; the D segment could be TRBD1, given 6 matching bases. Sequencing input: PBMCs or a T cell subset sorted from them (not recorded which). This TCR derives from an adult woman who had mild COVID-19 (a few samples of this study predate the infection). The sample titles of this study are shuffled in the database, so cell type and time point are left out; the donor was told from shared clones. The CDR3 reads CASNLQGSREQYF. The DNA reads as follows: TGTGCCAGCAACTTACAGGGATCCCGGGAGCAGTACTTC.